This TCR beta chain was found in a study of OX40 agonist ivuxolimab in advanced cancers. Sequenced by immunoSEQ multiplex PCR; TCRdb stores in-frame clones only, minus some. The repertoire holds 45,000 to 50,000 clones, 88% seen once, with approximately 52% in the top ten. Germline V gives CDR1 MNHEY, CDR2 SMNVEV (reference sequence). The CDR3 covers 15 residues. Trimming removed 2 bases at V and 5 bases at J, with 14 bases between. The sample consisted of CD4+ or CD8+ T cells sorted from blood, taken in a trial of the OX40 agonist ivuxolimab. The chain couples TRBV27 to TRBJ2-3; D may correspond to TRBD1 or TRBD2 (5 bases each). The TCR was taken from an adult with an advanced solid tumor such as melanoma, head and neck, liver or kidney cancer. In nucleotides, the CDR3 is TGTGCCAGCAGTTTAGGCAGGGAGAGTGGAGATACGCAGTATTTT. Amino acids: CASSLGRESGDTQYF.